The T cell receptor (beta chain) under discussion was sequenced for a study of T cells in Graves' hyperthyroidism and ophthalmopathy. Study-wide points: Separating ophthalmopathy from stable hyperthyroidism was achieved by a 13 V-J model. In the blood, most expanded thyroid clonotypes above 0.001 appeared as well.

Amplified TCR beta CDR3 regions derived from RNA transcripts. The TCR CDR3 first-round RT-PCR relied on the HTBI primer set. MiXCR, applied by TCRdb to the multiplex PCR reads, yields one record per CDR3 protein. The data hold about 98,000 distinct CDR3 sequences, with roughly 40% observed a single time. This clonotype appeared a few times. Its antigen is unknown. The sequenced sample consisted of peripheral blood or thyroid tissue (not recorded which). This clonotype was obtained from a woman in her twenties or thirties with Graves' hyperthyroidism.

CDR3 nucleotides: TGTGCCAGCAGCCATCCGGGATATGGAAACACCATATATTTT. Its protein is CASSHPGYGNTIYF. The gene calls are TRBV3-1 and TRBJ1-3; D remains ambiguous. The CDR3 is 14 amino acids. The germline V gene has CDR1 LGHDT and CDR2 YNNKEL (reference sequence). The germline V and J ends were trimmed by 3 bases and 3 bases, with 9 bases remaining between them.